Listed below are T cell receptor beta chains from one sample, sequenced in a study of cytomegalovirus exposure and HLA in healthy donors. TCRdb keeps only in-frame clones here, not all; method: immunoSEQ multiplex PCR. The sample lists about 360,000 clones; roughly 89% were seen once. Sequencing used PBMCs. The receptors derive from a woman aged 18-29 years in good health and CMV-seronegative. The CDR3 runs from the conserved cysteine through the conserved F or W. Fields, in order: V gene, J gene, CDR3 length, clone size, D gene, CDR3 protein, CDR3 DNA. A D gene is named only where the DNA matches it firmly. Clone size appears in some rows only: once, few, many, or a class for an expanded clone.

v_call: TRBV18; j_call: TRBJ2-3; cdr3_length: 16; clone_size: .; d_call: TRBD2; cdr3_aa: CASSPRTSGVTDTQYF; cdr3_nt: TGTGCCAGCTCACCCCGGACTAGCGGGGTCACAGATACGCAGTATTTT
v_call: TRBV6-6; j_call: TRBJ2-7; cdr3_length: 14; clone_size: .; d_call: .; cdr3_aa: CASSYIRESREQYF; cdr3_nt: TGTGCCAGCAGTTACATCCGGGAGTCGAGGGAGCAGTACTTC
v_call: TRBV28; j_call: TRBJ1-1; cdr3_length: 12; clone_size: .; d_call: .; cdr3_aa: CASSPLAGKAFF; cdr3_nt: TGTGCCAGCAGTCCCCTGGCAGGGAAAGCTTTCTTT
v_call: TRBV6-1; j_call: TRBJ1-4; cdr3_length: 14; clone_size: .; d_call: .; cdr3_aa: CASRGGYYSEKLFF; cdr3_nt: TGTGCCAGCAGAGGGGGTTACTACAGTGAAAAACTGTTTTTT
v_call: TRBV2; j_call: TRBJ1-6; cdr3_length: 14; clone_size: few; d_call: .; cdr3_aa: CASSPGVSNSPLHF; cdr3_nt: TGTGCCAGCAGCCCAGGGGTAAGCAATTCACCCCTCCACTTT
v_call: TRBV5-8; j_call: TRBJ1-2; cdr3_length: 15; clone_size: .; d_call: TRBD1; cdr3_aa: CASNLDRGSWYGYTF; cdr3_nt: TGTGCCAGCAACCTCGACAGGGGATCTTGGTATGGCTACACCTTC
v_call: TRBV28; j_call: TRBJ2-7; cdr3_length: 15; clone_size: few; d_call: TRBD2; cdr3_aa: CASSPGTSGTYEQYF; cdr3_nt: TGTGCCAGCAGTCCCGGGACTAGCGGGACCTACGAGCAGTACTTC
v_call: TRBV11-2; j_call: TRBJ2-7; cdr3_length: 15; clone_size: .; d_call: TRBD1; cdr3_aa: CASSLDLPGGPMQYF; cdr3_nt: TGTGCCAGCAGCTTAGATCTCCCAGGGGGACCGATGCAGTACTTC
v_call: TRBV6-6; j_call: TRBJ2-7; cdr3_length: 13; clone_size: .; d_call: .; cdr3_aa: CASSYLREREQYF; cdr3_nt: TGTGCCAGCAGTTACTTGAGGGAGCGCGAGCAGTACTTC
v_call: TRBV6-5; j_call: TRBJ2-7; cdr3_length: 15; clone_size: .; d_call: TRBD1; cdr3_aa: CASSQGQGFPYEQYF; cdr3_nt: TGTGCCAGCAGTCAAGGACAGGGGTTTCCCTACGAGCAGTACTTC
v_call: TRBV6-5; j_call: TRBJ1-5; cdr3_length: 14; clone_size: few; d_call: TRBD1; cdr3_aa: CASSRTGSNQPQHF; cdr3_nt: TGTGCCAGCAGCCGGACAGGTAGCAATCAGCCCCAGCATTTT
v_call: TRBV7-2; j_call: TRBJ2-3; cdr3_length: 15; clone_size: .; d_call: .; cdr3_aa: CASSLPGLTTDTQYF; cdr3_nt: TGTGCCAGCAGCTTACCAGGACTGACTACAGATACGCAGTATTTT
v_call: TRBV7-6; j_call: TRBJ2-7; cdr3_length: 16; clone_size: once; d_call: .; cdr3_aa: CASSLGPTRNAYEQYF; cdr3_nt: TGTGCCAGCAGCTTAGGGCCGACTAGGAATGCCTACGAGCAGTACTTC
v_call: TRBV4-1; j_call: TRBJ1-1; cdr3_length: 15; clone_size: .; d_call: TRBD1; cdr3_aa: CASRGQGRRNTEAFF; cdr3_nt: TGCGCCAGCAGAGGACAGGGAAGAAGGAACACTGAAGCTTTCTTT
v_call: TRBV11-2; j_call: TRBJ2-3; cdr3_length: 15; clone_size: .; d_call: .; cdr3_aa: CASSSRGSFTDTQYF; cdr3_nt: TGTGCCAGCAGCTCCCGAGGAAGCTTCACAGATACGCAGTATTTT